Presented here are 24 T cell receptor beta chains from one specimen sequenced in a study of blood T cell repertoires in COVID-19 (dated by TCRdb to about 2020). The library relied on the immunoSEQ multiplex PCR assay. TCRdb took this table from immuneACCESS and kept in-frame rearrangements with V and J called. Such tables lack part of the clones; where checked against another copy, unresolved V genes explain under half of the gap, and the rest is unexplained. For this sample the table gives around 290,000 clones, of which less than 90% were detected only once. Clones ranked in the top ten supply about 12% of the sample. The sequencing sample was made of peripheral blood. The receptors derive from a woman in her 70s with COVID-19, enrolled during active disease.

This clone turned up a few times. The chain employs TRBV7-3 and TRBJ1-1; D might be TRBD1 (5 bases). Trimming removed 2 bases from V and 4 bases from J, with 8 bases in between. CDR1 and CDR2 (germline): SGHTA, FQGTGA. The length of the CDR3 is 13 residues. The CDR3 DNA reads as TGTGCCAGCAGCTTACAGGGAACCACTGAAGCTTTCTTT. Residues: CASSLQGTTEAFF. The complete variable domain, with remaining parts taken from reference TRBV7-3 and TRBJ1-1, reads GAGVSQTPSNKVTEKGKYVELRCDPISGHTALYWYRQSLGQGPEFLIYFQGTGAADDSGLPNDRFFAVRPEGSVSTLKIQRTERGDSAVYLCASSLQGTTEAFFGQGTRLTVV.

The chain combines TRBV15 with TRBJ1-5; 11 bases fit TRBD1. This CDR3 is 15 amino acids long. V was clipped by 4 bases and J by 4 bases; unmatched bases: 3. Germline V CDR1 and CDR2: LNHNV, YYDKDF (reference sequence). The DNA of the CDR3 is TGTGCCACCAGCACGGGACAGGGGGGAAATCAGCCCCAGCATTTT. Protein sequence: CATSTGQGGNQPQHF.

The chain carries TRBV18 and TRBJ2-1; 10 bases fit TRBD2. This CDR3 has 17 residues. V gave up 1 base and J gave up 5 bases; unmatched junction bases: 8. CDR1 is KGHSH, CDR2 LQKENI, per germline. This CDR3 reads CASSPLPSGGGDNEQFF. CDR3 DNA sequence: TGTGCCAGCTCACCACTGCCTAGCGGGGGCGGGGACAATGAGCAGTTCTTC.

This clone was seen once. The chain combines TRBV12-5 with TRBJ1-5; possible D gene TRBD1, 6 bases. CDR3 length equals 12 residues. Germline values: CDR1 LGHNT, CDR2 FRNRAP. V was clipped by 9 bases and J by 3 bases, with 9 bases between them. Written as DNA, the CDR3 is TGTGCTAGATACAGGGCCAATCAGCCCCAGCATTTT. This sequence encodes CARYRANQPQHF. Full variable domain (missing parts from reference TRBV12-5 and TRBJ1-5): DARVTQTPRHKVTEMGQEVTMRCQPILGHNTVFWYRQTMMQGLELLAYFRNRAPLDDSGMPKDRFSAEMPDATLATLKIQPSEPRDSAVYFCARYRANQPQHFGDGTRLSIL.

The chain has TRBV27 and TRBJ1-5; weak D call: TRBD1 (5 bases). This CDR3 has 14 amino acids. V was clipped by 8 bases and J by 6 bases, with 17 bases between them. The germline gives CDR1 MNHEY, CDR2 SMNVEV (reference sequence). CDR3 residues: CASCPGGSGQPQHF. CDR3 DNA sequence: TGTGCCAGCTGCCCCGGGGGGTCGGGTCAGCCCCAGCATTTT.

This clone was seen a handful of times. The genes are TRBV2 and TRBJ1-4; D unclear. CDR3 length equals 13 residues. Trimming left V 4 bases short and J 8 bases short, with 11 bases between. Germline CDR1 SNHLY, CDR2 FYNNEI. CDR3 residues: CASSVRETEKLFF. CDR3 nucleotides: TGTGCCAGCAGTGTCCGGGAGACGGAAAAACTGTTTTTT.

Here the CDR3 reads CASSPGSLPLYEQYF. CDR3 bases: TGTGCCAGCAGCCCGGGGTCCCTGCCCCTCTACGAGCAGTACTTC. The chain carries TRBV5-4 and TRBJ2-7, with D possibly being TRBD2 (5 bases). V dropped 4 bases and J dropped 3 bases, with 17 bases sitting between them. The germline V gene encodes CDR1 SGHNT and CDR2 YYREEE (reference sequence). The CDR3 runs 15 residues.

The rearrangement uses TRBV2 and TRBJ1-3, with 7 nucleotides matching TRBD1. The CDR3 is 14 amino acids. Trimming took 7 bases from V and 2 from J; bases not matched to a gene: 5. Germline values: CDR1 SNHLY, CDR2 FYNNEI. This chain's CDR3 is CASTRQGPGNTIYF. CDR3 in DNA: TGTGCCAGCACGAGACAGGGACCTGGAAACACCATATATTTT.

The V and J genes are TRBV24-1 and TRBJ1-5; 7 nucleotides agree with TRBD1. The V gene's germline CDR1 is KGHDR and CDR2 SFDVKD. The CDR3 consists of 15 residues. The V and J ends lost 2 bases and 3 bases, in that order; junction bases with no gene match: 3. Written as DNA, the CDR3 is TGTGCCACCAGTGATTGGACAGGCCTCAATCAGCCCCAGCATTTT. It translates to CATSDWTGLNQPQHF.

This clone was detected ten times or more. The chain recombines TRBV19 with TRBJ2-1; D gene ambiguous. Germline CDR1 and CDR2: LNHDA and SQIVND (reference sequence). Trimming removed 1 base from V and 6 bases from J, with 7 bases in between. The CDR3 consists of 13 residues. This chain's CDR3 is CASSIGNSNEQFF. Written as DNA, the CDR3 is TGTGCCAGTAGTATAGGGAACAGCAATGAGCAGTTCTTC.

V and J are TRBV14 and TRBJ1-6; 7 bases match TRBD1. Trimming took 3 bases from V and 8 from J; bases not matched to a gene: 7. The CDR3 covers 15 residues. Per germline, CDR1 SGHDN and CDR2 FVKESK. This chain's CDR3 is CASSQRGQTYSPLHF. CDR3 nucleotides: TGTGCCAGCAGCCAGAGGGGGCAGACCTATTCACCCCTCCACTTT.

The gene calls are TRBV29-1 and TRBJ1-1; D may be TRBD1 (6 bases). The CDR3 sequence is 10 residues long. Germline loops: CDR1 SQVTM, CDR2 ANQGSEA. The V and J ends lost 5 bases and 7 bases respectively, with 8 bases between them. The chain's CDR3 is CSVQGIEAFF. For the CDR3, the DNA is TGCAGCGTTCAGGGGATTGAAGCTTTCTTT.

The genes are TRBV12-5 and TRBJ2-7; 9 nucleotides match TRBD1. From germline, CDR1 is LGHNT and CDR2 FRNRAP. CDR3 length equals 14 residues. V gave up 7 bases and J gave up 7 bases; unmatched junction bases: 11. CDR3 coding DNA: TGTGCTAGTGAGTCCGGGACAGGGCAAGGGGAGCAGTACTTC. It codes for CASESGTGQGEQYF.

The chain combines TRBV30 with TRBJ2-7, with D possibly matching TRBD2 (6 bases). Germline CDR1 reads GTSNPN; CDR2 reads SVGIG (reference sequence). Trimming pared 1 base from V and 6 bases from J, leaving 16 bases between. This CDR3 is 14 amino acids long. The CDR3 DNA reads TGTGCCTGGAGTGATGGGGGGTTCAGTGGCGAGCAGTACTTC. It encodes CAWSDGGFSGEQYF.

The DNA of the CDR3 is TGTGCTAGTGGTTTGGTACAGAGTAGAGGGCTCGAGCAGTACTTC. This sequence encodes CASGLVQSRGLEQYF. The V call is TRBV12-5, the J call TRBJ2-7; D is possibly TRBD2 (5 bases). V lost 0 bases and J 6 bases, leaving 15 bases between the germline ends. This CDR3 comprises 15 residues. The germline gives CDR1 LGHNT, CDR2 FRNRAP.

The chain is built from TRBV9 and TRBJ2-5; D might be TRBD2 (6 bases). The CDR3 consists of 15 residues. Germline V gives CDR1 SGDLS, CDR2 YYNGEE. V gave up 4 bases and J gave up 5 bases, with 18 bases separating them. This chain's CDR3 is CASSPLNQGRETQYF. The CDR3 bases are TGTGCCAGCAGCCCGCTGAACCAAGGGAGGGAGACCCAGTACTTC.

CDR3: CASSPRRGEKETQYF. The CDR3, as DNA: TGTGCCAGCTCACCAAGGCGGGGGGAGAAAGAGACCCAGTACTTC. This rearrangement joins TRBV18 to TRBJ2-5, with 8 bases fitting TRBD2. The CDR3 length is 15 residues. The trim removed 2 bases at V and 3 bases at J, leaving 5 bases unmatched. CDR1 and CDR2 (germline): KGHSH, LQKENI.

In DNA form, the CDR3 reads TGTGCCAGCAGTTACGGGCGGGATGGAGTCAAAAACATTCAGTACTTC. It codes for CASSYGRDGVKNIQYF. The chain couples TRBV6-5 to TRBJ2-4, with D possibly being TRBD2 (6 bases). This CDR3 has 16 residues. With 2 bases removed from V and 3 bases from J, the gap between germline ends came to 14 bases. CDR1 and CDR2 from the germline V gene are MNHEY and SVGAGI.

The chain has TRBV15 and TRBJ2-1; D is unclear. This CDR3 spans 13 amino acids. Germline CDR1 and CDR2: LNHNV and YYDKDF (reference sequence). Trimming shortened V by 4 bases and J by 7 bases, and 11 bases separated the two germline ends. CDR3 in DNA: TGTGCCACCAGCAAACCGGCCGGGAATGAGCAGTTCTTC. This translates into CATSKPAGNEQFF.

The rearrangement links TRBV5-6 to TRBJ2-1; tentative D call: TRBD2 (6 bases). The germline V gene has CDR1 SGHDT and CDR2 YYEEEE. The CDR3 has 15 amino acids. Trimming shortened V by 4 bases and J by 5 bases, and 16 bases separated the two germline ends. The CDR3 DNA reads as TGTGCCAGCAGCCCCTGGAGGGTTCCCCACAATGAGCAGTTCTTC. This translates into CASSPWRVPHNEQFF.

Only a few counts were recorded for this clone. Other DNA sequences in the sample encode the same CDR3. The J gene is TRBJ2-7, the V gene TRBV5-6; 7 positions agree with TRBD1. From germline, CDR1 is SGHDT and CDR2 YYEEEE. This CDR3 has 13 amino acids. J lost 2 bases, V lost 2 bases, and 1 base had no gene match. CDR3 bases: TGTGCCAGCAGCTTACAGGGGACCTACGAGCAGTACTTC. This translates into CASSLQGTYEQYF.

J is TRBJ2-7 and V is TRBV5-1; TRBD1 is a possible D gene (6 bases). Per the germline V gene, CDR1 is SGHRS and CDR2 is YFSETQ. The CDR3 contains 16 residues. The ends were cut back, 0 bases at V and 2 bases at J, with 15 bases in the middle. The CDR3 loop reads CASSLGGRKVAYEQYF. CDR3 sequence (DNA): TGCGCCAGCAGCTTGGGGGGGCGCAAGGTTGCCTACGAGCAGTACTTC. The whole variable domain, filled in from reference TRBV5-1 and TRBJ2-7, reads KAGVTQTPRYLIKTRGQQVTLSCSPISGHRSVSWYQQTPGQGLQFLFEYFSETQRNKGNFPGRFSGRQFSNSRSEMNVSTLELGDSALYLCASSLGGRKVAYEQYFGPGTRLTVT.

V gene TRBV27 combines with J gene TRBJ1-1; 7 positions agree with TRBD1. The CDR3 totals 15 residues. Trimming took 0 bases from V and 2 from J; bases not matched to a gene: 3. The germline V gene encodes CDR1 MNHEY and CDR2 SMNVEV (reference sequence). CDR3 DNA: TGTGCCAGCAGTTTATCGGGACAGCTTAACACTGAAGCTTTCTTT. Translation: CASSLSGQLNTEAFF.

For this clone: At one end the junction does not follow the germline gene, possibly because of a read error. The chain joins TRBV9 to TRBJ2-2, with 10 bases matching TRBD2. The CDR3 is 16 amino acids. Germline V gives CDR1 SGDLS, CDR2 YYNGEE. The CDR3 region is CARSVASGGAAGELFF. CDR3 in DNA: TGTGCCCGCAGCGTAGCGAGCGGGGGGGCAGCGGGGGAGCTGTTTTTT.